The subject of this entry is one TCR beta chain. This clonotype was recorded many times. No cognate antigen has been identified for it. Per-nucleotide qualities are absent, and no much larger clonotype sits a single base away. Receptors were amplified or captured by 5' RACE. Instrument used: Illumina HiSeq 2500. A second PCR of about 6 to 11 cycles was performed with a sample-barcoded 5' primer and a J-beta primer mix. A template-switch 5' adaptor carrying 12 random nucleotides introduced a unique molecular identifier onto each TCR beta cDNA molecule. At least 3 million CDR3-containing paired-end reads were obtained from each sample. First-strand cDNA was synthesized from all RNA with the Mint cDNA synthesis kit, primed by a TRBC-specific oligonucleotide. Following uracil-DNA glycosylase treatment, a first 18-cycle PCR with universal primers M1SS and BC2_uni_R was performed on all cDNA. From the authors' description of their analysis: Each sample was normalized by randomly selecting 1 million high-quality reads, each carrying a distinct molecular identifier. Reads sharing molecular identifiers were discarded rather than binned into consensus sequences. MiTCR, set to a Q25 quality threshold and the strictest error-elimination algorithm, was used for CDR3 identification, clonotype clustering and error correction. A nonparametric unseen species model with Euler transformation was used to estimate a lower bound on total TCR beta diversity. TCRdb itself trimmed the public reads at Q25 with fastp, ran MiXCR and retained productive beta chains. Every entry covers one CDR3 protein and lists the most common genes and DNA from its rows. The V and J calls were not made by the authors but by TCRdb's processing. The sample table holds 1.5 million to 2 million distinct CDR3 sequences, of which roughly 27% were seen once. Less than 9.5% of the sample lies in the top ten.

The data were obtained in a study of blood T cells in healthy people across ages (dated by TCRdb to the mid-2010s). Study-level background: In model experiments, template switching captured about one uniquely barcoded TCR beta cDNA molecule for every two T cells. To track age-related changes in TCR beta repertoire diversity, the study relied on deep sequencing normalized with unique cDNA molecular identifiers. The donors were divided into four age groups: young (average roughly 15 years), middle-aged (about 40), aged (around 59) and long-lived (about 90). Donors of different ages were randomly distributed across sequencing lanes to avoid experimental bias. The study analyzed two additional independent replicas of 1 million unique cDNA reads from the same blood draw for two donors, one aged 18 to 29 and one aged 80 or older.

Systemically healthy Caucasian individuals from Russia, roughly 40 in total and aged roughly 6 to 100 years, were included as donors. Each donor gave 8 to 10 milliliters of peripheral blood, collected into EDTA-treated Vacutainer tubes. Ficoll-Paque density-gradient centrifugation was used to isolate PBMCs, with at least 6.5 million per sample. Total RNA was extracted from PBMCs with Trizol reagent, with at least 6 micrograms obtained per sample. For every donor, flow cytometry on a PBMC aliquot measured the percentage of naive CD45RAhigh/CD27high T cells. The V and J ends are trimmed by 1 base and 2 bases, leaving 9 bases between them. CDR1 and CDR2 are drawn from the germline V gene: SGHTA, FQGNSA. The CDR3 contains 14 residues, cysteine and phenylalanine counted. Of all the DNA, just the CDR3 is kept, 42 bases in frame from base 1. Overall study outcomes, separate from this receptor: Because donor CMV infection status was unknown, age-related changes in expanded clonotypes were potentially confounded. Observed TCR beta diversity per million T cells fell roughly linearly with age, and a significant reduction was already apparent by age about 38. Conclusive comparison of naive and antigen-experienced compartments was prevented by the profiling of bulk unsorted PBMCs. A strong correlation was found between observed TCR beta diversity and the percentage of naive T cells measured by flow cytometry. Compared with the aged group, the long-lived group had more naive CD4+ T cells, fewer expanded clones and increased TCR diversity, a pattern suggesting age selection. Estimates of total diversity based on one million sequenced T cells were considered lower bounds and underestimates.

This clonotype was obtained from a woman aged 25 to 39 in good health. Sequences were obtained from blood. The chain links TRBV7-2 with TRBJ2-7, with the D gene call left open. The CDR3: CASSLGTQTYEQYF. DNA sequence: TGTGCCAGCAGCTTAGGGACGCAGACCTACGAGCAGTACTTC. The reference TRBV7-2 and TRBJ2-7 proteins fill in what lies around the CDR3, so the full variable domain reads GAGVSQSPSNKVTEKGKDVELRCDPISGHTALYWYRQSLGQGLEFLIYFQGNSAPDKSGLPSDRFSAERTGGSVSTLTIQRTQQEDSAVYLCASSLGTQTYEQYFGPGTRLTVT.